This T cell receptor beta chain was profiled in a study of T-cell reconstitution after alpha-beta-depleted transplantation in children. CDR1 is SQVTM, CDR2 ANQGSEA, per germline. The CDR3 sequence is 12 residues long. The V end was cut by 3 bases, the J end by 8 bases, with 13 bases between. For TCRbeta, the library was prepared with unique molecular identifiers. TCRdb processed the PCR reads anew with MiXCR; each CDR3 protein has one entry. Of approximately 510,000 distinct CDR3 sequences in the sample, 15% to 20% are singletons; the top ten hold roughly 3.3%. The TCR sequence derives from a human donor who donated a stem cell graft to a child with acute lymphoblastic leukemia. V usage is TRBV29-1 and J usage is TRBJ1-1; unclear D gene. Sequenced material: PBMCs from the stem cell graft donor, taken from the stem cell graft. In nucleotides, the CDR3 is TGCAGCGTTGAGGGCAGGACGGTAGAAGCTTTCTTT. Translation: CSVEGRTVEAFF.